Below are 20 T cell receptor beta chains sequenced from a single sample in a study of T cells in Graves' hyperthyroidism and ophthalmopathy. Amplified TCR beta CDR3 regions derived from RNA transcripts. Researchers ran a first-round RT-PCR on the TCR CDR3 using the HTBI primer set. A single record per CDR3 protein comes from TCRdb applying MiXCR to the multiplex PCR reads. In the table there are around 300,000 distinct CDR3 sequences, approximately 23% of which are singletons. Input material: blood. These receptors were obtained from a man aged 30-40 years with Graves' ophthalmopathy.

The V and J genes are TRBV5-4 and TRBJ1-2; D remains ambiguous. Germline CDR1 is SGHNT and CDR2 is YYREEE (reference sequence). CDR3 length: 13 residues. V lost 0 bases and J lost 7, with 10 bases in between. The CDR3 DNA sequence: TGTGCCAGCAGCTTGGCAGGACCCGCTGGCTACACCTTC. It specifies CASSLAGPAGYTF.

This clonotype has a count of ten or more. This chain links TRBV7-2 with TRBJ2-3; 8 bases map to TRBD2. The CDR3 is 17 amino acids. V shed 2 bases, J shed 5 bases, and the junction held 12 bases outside the gene matches. Germline V gives CDR1 SGHTA, CDR2 FQGNSA. In DNA, the CDR3 is TGTGCCAGCAGCTTACTGGCGGGCCTAGCGGGCCGAGATACGCAGTATTTT. Its translation: CASSLLAGLAGRDTQYF.

V gene TRBV5-1 combines with J gene TRBJ1-2; TRBD1 aligns across 7 bases. This CDR3 contains 16 residues. Germline V gene sequence: CDR1 SGHRS, CDR2 YFSETQ. V was clipped by 0 bases and J by 2 bases; unmatched bases: 7. The CDR3 spells CASSLAGGQPNYGYTF. The DNA for the CDR3 is TGCGCCAGCAGCTTGGCCGGGGGACAGCCCAACTATGGCTACACCTTC.

This chain connects TRBV5-5 to TRBJ1-1; D ambiguous. CDR1 is SGHKS, CDR2 YYEKEE, per germline (reference sequence). CDR3 size: 14 residues. V was cut by 4 bases and J by 1 base, with 11 bases left in between. CDR3: CASSPFAGNTEAFF. Written as DNA, the CDR3 is TGTGCCAGCAGCCCGTTTGCTGGGAACACTGAAGCTTTCTTT.

This clonotype was detected many times. The rearrangement uses TRBV7-3 and TRBJ2-2; 9 bases align to TRBD2. The CDR3 is 15 residues long. CDR1 is SGHTA and CDR2 is FQGTGA in the germline V gene. Trimming at V came to 5 bases and at J to 1 base, leaving 2 bases not matched to a gene. DNA for the CDR3: TGTGCCAGCAGCCCGACTAGCGGGAACACCGGGGAGCTGTTTTTT. Its protein product is CASSPTSGNTGELFF. Drawing the rest from reference TRBV7-3 and TRBJ2-2, the complete variable domain is GAGVSQTPSNKVTEKGKYVELRCDPISGHTALYWYRQSLGQGPEFLIYFQGTGAADDSGLPNDRFFAVRPEGSVSTLKIQRTERGDSAVYLCASSPTSGNTGELFFGEGSRLTVL.

This clonotype was observed a few times. The genes are TRBV27 and TRBJ2-6, with 8 nucleotides matching TRBD1. The CDR3 loop spans 18 amino acids. CDR1 is MNHEY, CDR2 SMNVEV, per germline (reference sequence). The junction had 11 bases not matched to a gene; V was cut back by 7 bases and J by 0 bases. In nucleotides, the CDR3 is TGTGCCAGCACCAATCCGGACAGGGCGAGCTCTGGGGCCAACGTCCTGACTTTC. It specifies CASTNPDRASSGANVLTF.

This clonotype was recorded many times. The chain is built from TRBV10-3 and TRBJ2-1; D possibly matches TRBD1 or TRBD2 (6 bases each). From germline, CDR1 is ENHRY and CDR2 SYGVKD. This CDR3 contains 14 residues. V dropped 7 bases and J dropped 7 bases, with 17 bases sitting between them. As DNA, the CDR3 is TGTGCCATCATGGGGGCGGGAACCGTGAATGAGCAGTTCTTC. Amino acids: CAIMGAGTVNEQFF.

This clonotype was observed a few times. J is TRBJ2-6 and V is TRBV12-3 or TRBV12-4; 10 bases agree with TRBD2. The CDR3 is 18 amino acids. Germline trimming cut 2 bases from V and 4 bases from J; bases unmatched to any gene: 8. CDR3 DNA sequence: TGTGCCAGCAGTTTACGGCCAGCGGGAGGGTTGGGGGCCAACGTCCTGACTTTC. Protein product: CASSLRPAGGLGANVLTF.

Ten or more counts support this clonotype. The V and J genes are TRBV7-2 and TRBJ2-1, with TRBD2 matching 13 bases. The CDR3 extends over 15 amino acids. Germline CDR1 is SGHTA and CDR2 is FQGNSA. Losses at the gene ends were 5 bases for V and 4 bases for J; bases not matched to a gene: 2. The CDR3 protein is CASSGTSGVYNEQFF. The CDR3 region has the DNA TGTGCCAGCAGCGGGACTAGCGGGGTTTACAATGAGCAGTTCTTC.

The chain couples TRBV19 to TRBJ1-2; D not resolved. Germline loops: CDR1 LNHDA, CDR2 SQIVND (reference sequence). The CDR3 totals 14 residues. V lost 1 base and J 2 bases, leaving 8 bases between the germline ends. The CDR3 nucleotides read TGTGCCAGTAGTATAGTGACCAGCAACTATGGCTACACCTTC. It specifies CASSIVTSNYGYTF. Filled out from reference TRBV19 and TRBJ1-2, the complete variable domain reads DGGITQSPKYLFRKEGQNVTLSCEQNLNHDAMYWYRQDPGQGLRLIYYSQIVNDFQKGDIAEGYSVSREKKESFPLTVTSAQKNPTAFYLCASSIVTSNYGYTFGSGTRLTVV.

There are a few counts of this clonotype. The chain has TRBV29-1 and TRBJ2-3, with D perhaps matching TRBD2 (5 bases). Germline V lookup: CDR1 SQVTM, CDR2 ANQGSEA. V lost 7 bases, J lost 3 bases, and 11 bases lay in between. This CDR3 is 12 amino acids long. Here the CDR3 DNA reads TGCAGCGCCAGGTCGGGAACAGATACGCAGTATTTT. Translation: CSARSGTDTQYF.

The chain links TRBV5-1 to TRBJ2-5; possibly TRBD1 for D (6 bases). The CDR3 has 15 amino acids. Per germline, CDR1 SGHRS and CDR2 YFSETQ. The V gene lost 4 bases and the J gene lost 0 bases, with 13 bases spanning the gap. The CDR3 coding sequence is TGCGCCAGCAGCGGCCAAGACAGGTACCAAGAGACCCAGTACTTC. Residues: CASSGQDRYQETQYF.

There are a few counts of this clonotype. The gene calls are TRBV20-1 and TRBJ2-1; 9 bases are shared with TRBD1. The V gene end was trimmed by 5 bases and the J gene end by 6 bases; junction bases not matched to a gene: 11. This CDR3 has 15 residues. CDR1 and CDR2 (germline): DFQATT, SNEGSKA (reference sequence). This chain's CDR3 is CSALSPGTGSNEQFF. The DNA of the CDR3 is TGCAGTGCTCTATCCCCCGGGACAGGGAGCAATGAGCAGTTCTTC.

Remarks on this clonotype: Being one base from a much bigger clone, this may be a read error. The chain is built from TRBV18 and TRBJ1-5; no clear D gene. Trimming removed 6 bases at V and 3 bases at J, with 12 bases between. The V gene's germline CDR1 is KGHSH and CDR2 LQKENI. This CDR3 spans 14 amino acids. The CDR3 reads CASSPVGSNQPQHF. Written as DNA, the CDR3 is TGTGCCAGCTCTCCAGTAGGGTCCAATCAGCCCCAGCATTTT.

In this sample, this clonotype turned up a few times. CDR3 protein: CASSFPLAGDGELFF. The CDR3 coding sequence is TGTGCCAGCAGCTTTCCCCTAGCGGGAGATGGGGAGCTGTTTTTT. The V call is TRBV11-2, the J call TRBJ2-2; 10 bases align to TRBD2. The ends lost 3 bases at V and 8 bases at J; junction bases unmatched: 6. Per germline, CDR1 SGHAT and CDR2 FQNNGV. The CDR3 loop spans 15 amino acids.

This clonotype was recorded a few times. This sequence joins TRBV29-1 and TRBJ2-1; D might be TRBD1 (6 bases). Trimming shortened V by 1 base and J by 9 bases, and 19 bases separated the two germline ends. The CDR3 covers 15 residues. CDR1 SQVTM and CDR2 ANQGSEA come from the germline V gene. The CDR3 nucleotides are TGCAGCGTTGAAGTAATACATCCTGGACAGCCTGAGCAGTTCTTC. Encoded protein: CSVEVIHPGQPEQFF.

V gene TRBV11-1 combines with J gene TRBJ1-1, with D possibly TRBD1 on 5 matching bases. Per germline, CDR1 SGHAT and CDR2 FQDESV (reference sequence). The CDR3 sequence is 14 residues long. Trimming took off 2 bases at V and 6 bases at J, with 13 bases between the two ends. In DNA form, the CDR3 reads TGTGCCAGCAGCTTACGAAGAGGGGCAGCTGAAGCTTTCTTT. Protein: CASSLRRGAAEAFF. Looking up the rest from reference TRBV11-1 and TRBJ1-1 gives the full variable domain: EAEVAQSPRYKITEKSQAVAFWCDPISGHATLYWYRQILGQGPELLVQFQDESVVDDSQLPKDRFSAERLKGVDSTLKIQPAELGDSAMYLCASSLRRGAAEAFFGQGTRLTVV.

This clonotype was seen repeatedly, ten times or more. The chain combines TRBV11-2 with TRBJ2-7; TRBD1 agrees at 9 bases. The CDR3 is 14 residues long. After removal of 1 base from V and 5 bases from J, the junction contained 3 bases not matched to a gene. Germline V CDR1 and CDR2: SGHAT, FQNNGV. For the CDR3, the DNA is TGTGCCAGCAGCTTAGGGACAGGGGCCCACGAGCAGTACTTC. It yields the protein CASSLGTGAHEQYF. The full variable domain, with the rest looked up from reference TRBV11-2 and TRBJ2-7, is EAGVAQSPRYKIIEKRQSVAFWCNPISGHATLYWYQQILGQGPKLLIQFQNNGVVDDSQLPKDRFSAERLKGVDSTLKIQPAKLEDSAVYLCASSLGTGAHEQYFGPGTRLTVT.

V is TRBV18 and J is TRBJ2-2; 7 bases agree with TRBD2. Germline lookup yields CDR1 KGHSH and CDR2 LQKENI. The CDR3 sequence is 16 residues long. V shed 2 bases and J 4 bases; nucleotides not matched to a gene: 7. CDR3: CASSPVERDPTGELFF. For the CDR3, the DNA is TGTGCCAGCTCACCAGTAGAGCGGGACCCCACCGGGGAGCTGTTTTTT. Full variable domain (missing parts from reference TRBV18 and TRBJ2-2): NAGVMQNPRHLVRRRGQEARLRCSPMKGHSHVYWYRQLPEEGLKFMVYLQKENIIDESGMPKERFSAEFPKEGPSILRIQQVVRGDSAAYFCASSPVERDPTGELFFGEGSRLTVL.

The J gene is TRBJ2-1, the V gene TRBV14, with no clear D. Germline V gene data show CDR1 as SGHDN and CDR2 as FVKESK. V was cut by 5 bases and J by 1 base, with 15 bases left in between. This CDR3 region has 16 residues. The CDR3: CASSGRLGLSYNEQFF. The CDR3 DNA follows: TGTGCCAGCAGCGGACGACTGGGCTTGTCCTACAATGAGCAGTTCTTC.